Each of the 17 T cell receptor beta chains below was sequenced from the same sample in a study of blood T cell repertoires in COVID-19. Profiling relied on immunoSEQ multiplex PCR, and the TCRdb table lists in-frame clones only, not all of them. The top ten hold approximately 2% of the sample, which has a few hundred thousand clones, around 83% seen once. Sequences were obtained from peripheral blood. The receptors come from a man between 25 and 39 years old who had recovered from COVID-19.

This chain joins TRBV2 and TRBJ2-3; TRBD2 aligns across 10 bases. CDR3 length equals 20 residues. V gave up 7 bases and J gave up 7 bases; unmatched junction bases: 26. CDR1 is SNHLY and CDR2 is FYNNEI in the germline V gene. The CDR3 loop is CASKVLAGDPYPPKIHTQYF. For the CDR3, the DNA is TGTGCCAGCAAGGTTCTAGCGGGGGATCCCTATCCACCTAAGATTCATACGCAGTATTTT.

The chain uses TRBV3-1 (or the pseudogene TRBV3-2) and TRBJ1-1; D remains unclear. The CDR3 totals 15 residues. Germline V gene sequence: CDR1 LGHDT, CDR2 YNNKEL (reference sequence). V lost 5 bases and J lost 0, with 13 bases in between. The CDR3: CASSASDKLNTEAFF. The CDR3 region has the DNA TGTGCCAGCAGCGCAAGTGACAAACTGAACACTGAAGCTTTCTTT.

The chain joins TRBV27 to TRBJ1-4; D might be TRBD1 (6 bases). The CDR3 extends over 15 amino acids. V lost 4 bases, J lost 4 bases, and 13 bases lay in between. Germline V gene sequence: CDR1 MNHEY, CDR2 SMNVEV (reference sequence). The CDR3 bases are TGTGCCAGCAGTTCAGCAGGGGCTGGTAATGAAAAACTGTTTTTT. Protein sequence: CASSSAGAGNEKLFF.

The chain joins TRBV7-2 to TRBJ1-1, with unresolved D. This CDR3 has 15 residues. Germline V gene lookup returns CDR1 SGHTA and CDR2 FQGNSA. Trimming stripped 1 base from V and 0 bases from J, with 9 bases between. The CDR3 region is CASSLGSVLNTEAFF. The CDR3 bases are TGTGCCAGCAGCTTAGGGTCGGTCTTGAACACTGAAGCTTTCTTT.

This chain uses TRBV28 with TRBJ1-2; D unresolved. CDR3 length equals 14 residues. Germline V lookup: CDR1 MDHEN, CDR2 SYDVKM. V lost 10 bases, J lost 3 bases, and 18 bases lay in between. CDR3 bases: TGTGCCATCACAACGCGACGGGATCACTATGGCTACACCTTC. Translating it yields CAITTRRDHYGYTF.

The CDR3 protein is CASSFGATNYGYTF. CDR3 nucleotides: TGTGCCAGCAGTTTTGGGGCGACTAACTATGGCTACACCTTC. This rearrangement joins TRBV27 to TRBJ1-2; perhaps TRBD1 as D (5 bases). Germline V gene sequence: CDR1 MNHEY, CDR2 SMNVEV (reference sequence). V was cut by 3 bases and J by 0 bases, with 8 bases left in between. The CDR3 extends over 14 amino acids.

Only a few counts were recorded for this clone. The chain links TRBV5-1 to TRBJ1-1; 8 nucleotides match TRBD1. The junction had 7 bases not matched to a gene; V was cut back by 5 bases and J by 1 base. The germline gives CDR1 SGHRS, CDR2 YFSETQ. The CDR3 sequence is 15 residues long. Here the CDR3 reads CASRPPGQANTEAFF. CDR3 DNA: TGCGCCAGCAGGCCACCGGGACAGGCGAACACTGAAGCTTTCTTT.

This clone showed up just once. The V and J genes are TRBV9 and TRBJ2-2, with D perhaps TRBD1 (6 bases). Germline V gene sequence: CDR1 SGDLS, CDR2 YYNGEE. V shed 0 bases and J shed 6 bases, with 12 bases lying between them. This CDR3 is built from 15 residues. This chain's CDR3 is CASSVATGLAGELFF. DNA of the CDR3: TGTGCCAGCAGCGTAGCTACAGGGCTGGCCGGGGAGCTGTTTTTT. The entire variable domain, with the rest obtained from reference TRBV9 and TRBJ2-2, is as follows: DSGVTQTPKHLITATGQRVTLRCSPRSGDLSVYWYQQSLDQGLQFLIQYYNGEERAKGNILERFSAQQFPDLHSELNLSSLELGDSALYFCASSVATGLAGELFFGEGSRLTVL.

The genes are TRBV6-6 and TRBJ1-2; D unclear. Germline CDR1 and CDR2: MNHNY and SVGAGI (reference sequence). The CDR3 contains 16 residues. The V and J ends lost 2 bases and 0 bases respectively, with 13 bases between them. The CDR3: CASSYPPQNTNYGYTF. The DNA of the CDR3 is TGTGCCAGCAGTTACCCCCCACAGAATACTAACTATGGCTACACCTTC.

The rearrangement links TRBV28 to TRBJ2-1, with 12 nucleotides matching TRBD2. The CDR3 is 16 amino acids. Trimming at V came to 5 bases and at J to 6 bases, leaving 8 bases not matched to a gene. Germline assignment: CDR1 MDHEN and CDR2 SYDVKM. CDR3 DNA sequence: TGTGCCAGCAGTCCCGCTAGCGGGGGGGCCTTCAATGAGCAGTTCTTC. This gives the protein CASSPASGGAFNEQFF.

This chain uses TRBV9 with TRBJ1-1; weak D call: TRBD1 (6 bases). This CDR3 spans 17 amino acids. Trimming took 3 bases from V and 3 from J, leaving 21 bases between them. Germline CDR1 SGDLS, CDR2 YYNGEE. CDR3 region: CASSAVPPGHGDTEAFF. CDR3 sequence (DNA): TGTGCCAGCAGCGCCGTTCCTCCGGGACACGGGGACACTGAAGCTTTCTTT.

The J gene is TRBJ1-2, the V gene TRBV7-9, with 7 bases that match TRBD1. CDR1 is SEHNR, CDR2 FQNEAQ, per germline (reference sequence). This CDR3 has 15 residues. The J segment lost 3 bases and the V segment lost 1 base, leaving 5 bases of the junction unmatched. The CDR3 is CASSLDPGGHYGYTF. CDR3 sequence (DNA): TGTGCCAGCAGCTTAGACCCAGGGGGGCACTATGGCTACACCTTC.

The V gene is TRBV19, the J gene TRBJ1-5, with D uncertain. Trimming removed 3 bases at V and 0 bases at J, with 9 bases between. The CDR3 loop spans 15 amino acids. CDR1 and CDR2 from the germline V gene are LNHDA and SQIVND (reference sequence). The CDR3 region has the DNA TGTGCCAGTAGTATTAGCGGTAATAGCAATCAGCCCCAGCATTTT. Translation gives CASSISGNSNQPQHF.

The chain uses TRBV6-1 and TRBJ2-6, with a tentative D call TRBD1 (5 bases). V lost 2 bases and J lost 0, with 8 bases in between. Germline-derived CDR1 and CDR2 are MNHNS and SASEGT. The CDR3 covers 16 residues. The chain's CDR3 is CASSESDSSGANVLTF. CDR3 nucleotides: TGTGCCAGCAGTGAATCTGACAGCTCTGGGGCCAACGTCCTGACTTTC.

The count of this clone is one. V gene TRBV4-1 combines with J gene TRBJ1-3; 8 bases fit TRBD1. The CDR3 runs 16 residues. The germline V gene encodes CDR1 MGHRA and CDR2 YSYEKL. V lost 4 bases and J lost 0; bases outside the gene matches: 5. CDR3 amino acids: CASSPGTGRSGNTIYF. Here the CDR3 DNA reads TGCGCCAGCAGCCCCGGGACAGGCCGCTCTGGAAACACCATATATTTT.

The chain carries TRBV5-6 and TRBJ2-7; 7 bases match TRBD1. The junction had 3 bases not matched to a gene; V was cut back by 4 bases and J by 2 bases. This CDR3 is built from 13 residues. In germline, CDR1 is SGHDT, CDR2 YYEEEE. The CDR3 DNA follows: TGTGCCAGCAGCATACAGGGGACCTACGAGCAGTACGTC. Protein product: CASSIQGTYEQYV.

In its sample, this clone was seen once. V is TRBV7-9 and J is TRBJ2-5; TRBD2 matches 11 bases. This CDR3 comprises 15 residues. V trimming: 5 bases; J trimming: 1 base; junction bases outside the gene matches: 3. Germline V gene sequence: CDR1 SEHNR, CDR2 FQNEAQ (reference sequence). In DNA form, the CDR3 reads TGTGCCAGCAGCCCGACTAGCGGGGTCCAAGAGACCCAGTACTTC. Amino acids: CASSPTSGVQETQYF.